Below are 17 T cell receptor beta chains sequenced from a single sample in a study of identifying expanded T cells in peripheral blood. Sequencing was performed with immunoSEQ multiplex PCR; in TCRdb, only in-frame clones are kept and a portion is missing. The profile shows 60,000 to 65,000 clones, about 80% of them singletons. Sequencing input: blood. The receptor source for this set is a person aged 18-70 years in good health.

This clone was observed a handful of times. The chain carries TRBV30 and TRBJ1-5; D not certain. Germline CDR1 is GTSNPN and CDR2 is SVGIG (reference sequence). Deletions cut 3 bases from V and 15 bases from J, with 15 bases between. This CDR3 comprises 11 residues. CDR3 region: CAWSREAKGHF. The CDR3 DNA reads TGTGCCTGGAGCCGGGAGGCAAAAGGGCATTTT.

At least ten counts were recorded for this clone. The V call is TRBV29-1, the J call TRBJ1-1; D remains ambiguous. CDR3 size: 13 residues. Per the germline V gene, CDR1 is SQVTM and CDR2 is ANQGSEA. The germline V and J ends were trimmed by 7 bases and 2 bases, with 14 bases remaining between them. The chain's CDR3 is CSATQIGNTEAFF. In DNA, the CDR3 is TGCAGCGCGACACAGATAGGTAACACTGAAGCTTTCTTT.

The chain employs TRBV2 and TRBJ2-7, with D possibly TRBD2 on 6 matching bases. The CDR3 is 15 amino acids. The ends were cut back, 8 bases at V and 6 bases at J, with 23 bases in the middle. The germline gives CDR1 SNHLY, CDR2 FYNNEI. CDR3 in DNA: TGTGCCAGCCGTAGTGTGGCTAGCGCTCTTTCCGAGCAGTACTTC. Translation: CASRSVASALSEQYF. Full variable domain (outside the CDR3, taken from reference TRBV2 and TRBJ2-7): EPEVTQTPSHQVTQMGQEVILRCVPISNHLYFYWYRQILGQKVEFLVSFYNNEISEKSEIFDDQFSVERPDGSNFTLKIRSTKLEDSAMYFCASRSVASALSEQYFGPGTRLTVT.

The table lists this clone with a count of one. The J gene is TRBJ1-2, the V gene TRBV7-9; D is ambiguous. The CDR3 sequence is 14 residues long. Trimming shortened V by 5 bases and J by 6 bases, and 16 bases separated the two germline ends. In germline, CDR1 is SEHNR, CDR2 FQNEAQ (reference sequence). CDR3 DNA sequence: TGTGCCAGCAGCCAACTGGCACAGCCTAATGGCTACACCTTC. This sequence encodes CASSQLAQPNGYTF.

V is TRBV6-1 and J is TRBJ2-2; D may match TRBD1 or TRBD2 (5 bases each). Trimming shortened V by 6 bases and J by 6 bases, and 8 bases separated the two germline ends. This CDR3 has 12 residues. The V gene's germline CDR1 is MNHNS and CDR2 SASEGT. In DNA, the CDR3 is TGTGCCAGCAGGCCGGGACCCGGGGAGCTGTTTTTT. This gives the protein CASRPGPGELFF.

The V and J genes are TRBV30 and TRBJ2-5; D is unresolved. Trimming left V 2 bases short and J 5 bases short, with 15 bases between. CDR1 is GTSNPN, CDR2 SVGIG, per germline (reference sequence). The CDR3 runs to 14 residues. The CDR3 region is CAWSLLGSAETQYF. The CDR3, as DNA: TGTGCCTGGAGTCTCCTAGGCAGTGCGGAGACCCAGTACTTC.

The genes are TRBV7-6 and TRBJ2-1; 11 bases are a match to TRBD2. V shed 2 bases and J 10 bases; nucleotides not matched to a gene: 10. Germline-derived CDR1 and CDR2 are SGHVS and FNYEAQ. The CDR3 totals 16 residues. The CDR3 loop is CASSLQLAGGPGEQFF. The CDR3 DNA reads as TGTGCCAGCAGCTTACAGCTAGCGGGAGGCCCGGGGGAGCAGTTCTTC.

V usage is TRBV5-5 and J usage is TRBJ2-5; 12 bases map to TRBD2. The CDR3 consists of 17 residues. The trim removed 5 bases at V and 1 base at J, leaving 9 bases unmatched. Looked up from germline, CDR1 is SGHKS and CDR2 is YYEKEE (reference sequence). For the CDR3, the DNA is TGTGCCAGCAGAGATCTTCCACTAGCGGGGGGCCAAGAGACCCAGTACTTC. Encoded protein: CASRDLPLAGGQETQYF. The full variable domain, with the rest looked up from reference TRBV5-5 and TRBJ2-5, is DAGVTQSPTHLIKTRGQQVTLRCSPISGHKSVSWYQQVLGQGPQFIFQYYEKEERGRGNFPDRFSARQFPNYSSELNVNALLLGDSALYLCASRDLPLAGGQETQYFGPGTRLLVL.

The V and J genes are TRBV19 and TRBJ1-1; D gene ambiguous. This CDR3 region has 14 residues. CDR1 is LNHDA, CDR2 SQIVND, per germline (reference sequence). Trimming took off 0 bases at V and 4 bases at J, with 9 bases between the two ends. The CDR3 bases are TGTGCCAGTAGTATAGACGGGGTGGGCACTGAAGCTTTCTTT. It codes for CASSIDGVGTEAFF.

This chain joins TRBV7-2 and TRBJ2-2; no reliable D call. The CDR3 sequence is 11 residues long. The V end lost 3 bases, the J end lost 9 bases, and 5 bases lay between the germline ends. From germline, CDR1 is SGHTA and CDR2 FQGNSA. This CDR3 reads CASSLSRELFF. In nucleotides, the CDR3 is TGTGCCAGCAGCTTGAGCCGGGAGCTGTTTTTT.

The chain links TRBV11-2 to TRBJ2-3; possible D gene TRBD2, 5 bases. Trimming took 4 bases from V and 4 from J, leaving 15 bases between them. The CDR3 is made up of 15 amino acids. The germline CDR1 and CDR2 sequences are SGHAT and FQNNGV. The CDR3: CASSSGDHLADTQYF. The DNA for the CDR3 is TGTGCCAGCAGCTCCGGGGATCATCTGGCAGATACGCAGTATTTT. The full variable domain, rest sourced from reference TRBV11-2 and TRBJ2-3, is EAGVAQSPRYKIIEKRQSVAFWCNPISGHATLYWYQQILGQGPKLLIQFQNNGVVDDSQLPKDRFSAERLKGVDSTLKIQPAKLEDSAVYLCASSSGDHLADTQYFGPGTRLTVL.

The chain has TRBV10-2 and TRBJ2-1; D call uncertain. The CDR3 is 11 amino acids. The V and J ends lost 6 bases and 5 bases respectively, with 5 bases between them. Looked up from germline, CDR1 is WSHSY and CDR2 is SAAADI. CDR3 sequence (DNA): TGCGCCAGCAGCCAGCACAATGAGCAGTTCTTC. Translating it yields CASSQHNEQFF.

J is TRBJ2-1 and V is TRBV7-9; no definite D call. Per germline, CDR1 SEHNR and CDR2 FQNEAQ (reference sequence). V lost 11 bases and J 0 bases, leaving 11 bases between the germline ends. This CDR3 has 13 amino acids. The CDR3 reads CALTPDSYNEQFF. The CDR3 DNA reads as TGTGCCCTTACCCCAGACTCCTACAATGAGCAGTTCTTC.

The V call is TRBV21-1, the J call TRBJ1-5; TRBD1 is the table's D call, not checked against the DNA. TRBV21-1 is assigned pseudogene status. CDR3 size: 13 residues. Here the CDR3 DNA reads TGTGCCAGCAACTTCAGGGGTCCTCAGCCCCAGCATTTT. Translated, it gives CASNFRGPQPQHF.

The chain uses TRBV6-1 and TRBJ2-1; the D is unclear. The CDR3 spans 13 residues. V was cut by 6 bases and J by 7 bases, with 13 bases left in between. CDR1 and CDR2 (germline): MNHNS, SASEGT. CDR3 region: CASRANQDNEQFF. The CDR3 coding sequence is TGTGCCAGCAGAGCAAACCAGGATAATGAGCAGTTCTTC.

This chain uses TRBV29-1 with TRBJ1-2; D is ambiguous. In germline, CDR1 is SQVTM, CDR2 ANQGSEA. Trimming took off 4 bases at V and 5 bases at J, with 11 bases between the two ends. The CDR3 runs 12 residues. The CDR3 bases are TGCAGCGTTGTGGGCAACGGGTATGGCTACACCTTC. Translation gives CSVVGNGYGYTF. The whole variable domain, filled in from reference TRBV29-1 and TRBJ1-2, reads SAVISQKPSRDICQRGTSLTIQCQVDSQVTMMFWYRQQPGQSLTLIATANQGSEATYESGFVIDKFPISRPNLTFSTLTVSNMSPEDSSIYLCSVVGNGYGYTFGSGTRLTVV.

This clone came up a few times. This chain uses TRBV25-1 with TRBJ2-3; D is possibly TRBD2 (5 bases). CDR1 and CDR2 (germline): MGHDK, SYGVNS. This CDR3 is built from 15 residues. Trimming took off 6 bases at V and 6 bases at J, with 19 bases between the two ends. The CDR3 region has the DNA TGTGCCAGCAGCTCGCCCAGAGGGAATTTGGATACGCAGTATTTT. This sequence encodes CASSSPRGNLDTQYF.